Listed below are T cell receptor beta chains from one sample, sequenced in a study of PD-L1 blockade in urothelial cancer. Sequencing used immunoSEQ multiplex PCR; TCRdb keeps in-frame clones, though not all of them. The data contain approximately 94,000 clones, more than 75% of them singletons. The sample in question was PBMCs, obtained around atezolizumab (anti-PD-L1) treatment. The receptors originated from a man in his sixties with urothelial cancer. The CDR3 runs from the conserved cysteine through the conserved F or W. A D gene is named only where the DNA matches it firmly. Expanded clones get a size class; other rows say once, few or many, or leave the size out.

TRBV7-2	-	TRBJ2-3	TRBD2	CASSPGTSGIKGADTQYF	TGTGCCAGCAGCCCCGGGACTAGCGGAATAAAAGGGGCAGATACGCAGTATTTT
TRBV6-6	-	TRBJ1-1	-	CALGDTEAFF	TGTGCCTTGGGCGACACTGAAGCTTTCTTT
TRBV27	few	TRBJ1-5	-	CASSWAVGQPQHF	TGTGCCAGCAGTTGGGCCGTAGGTCAGCCCCAGCATTTT
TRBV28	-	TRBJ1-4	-	CASSFQIGEKLFF	TGTGCCAGCAGTTTCCAAATCGGTGAAAAACTGTTTTTT
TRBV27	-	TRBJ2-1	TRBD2	CASSRSGTSGSYNEQFF	TGTGCCAGCAGTAGATCAGGGACTAGCGGGAGCTACAATGAGCAGTTCTTC
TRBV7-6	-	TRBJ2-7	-	CASSIGRVSSYEQYF	TGTGCCAGCAGCATAGGCAGGGTGAGCTCCTACGAGCAGTACTTC
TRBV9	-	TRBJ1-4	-	CASSVVGAGDNEKLFF	TGTGCCAGCAGCGTAGTCGGGGCAGGGGATAATGAAAAACTGTTTTTT
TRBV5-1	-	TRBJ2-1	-	CASSSSFNEQFF	TGCGCCAGCAGCTCTAGTTTCAATGAGCAGTTCTTC
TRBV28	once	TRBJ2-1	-	CASTFRNEQFF	TGTGCCAGCACCTTCAGAAATGAGCAGTTCTTC
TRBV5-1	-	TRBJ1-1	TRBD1	CASSLEGQGTEAFF	TGCGCCAGCAGCTTGGAAGGACAGGGCACTGAAGCTTTCTTT
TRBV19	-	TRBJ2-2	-	CASRRAGAGELFF	TGTGCCAGTCGGCGGGCGGGTGCCGGGGAGCTGTTTTTT